These 19 T cell receptor beta chains were all obtained from the same sample, sequenced in a study of OX40 agonist ivuxolimab in advanced cancers. Clones were read by immunoSEQ multiplex PCR, and TCRdb kept only the in-frame ones, dropping some. This table has 55,000 to 75,000 clones, 65% to 90% appearing once. Sequences were derived from CD4+ or CD8+ T cells sorted from blood, sampled in a trial of the OX40 agonist ivuxolimab. The receptors derive from an adult with an advanced solid tumor such as melanoma, head and neck, liver or kidney cancer.

DNA for the CDR3: TGTGCCAGCAGTTTCGGATTGGGCGTGAACACTGAAGCTTTCTTT. This translates into CASSFGLGVNTEAFF. The chain recombines TRBV28 with TRBJ1-1, with D hard to call. The germline V and J ends were trimmed by 3 bases and 0 bases, with 11 bases remaining between them. Germline CDR1 and CDR2: MDHEN and SYDVKM. The CDR3 runs 15 residues.

This clone was counted once. This CDR3 reads CATSGLAGTYEQYF. In nucleotides, the CDR3 is TGTGCCACCAGTGGACTAGCGGGGACGTACGAGCAGTACTTC. This sequence joins TRBV15 and TRBJ2-7; TRBD2 matches 12 bases. The CDR3 runs to 14 residues. In germline, CDR1 is LNHNV, CDR2 YYDKDF (reference sequence). With 6 bases clipped from V and 4 bases from J, the junction kept 4 bases outside the gene matches.

The rearrangement links TRBV7-2 to TRBJ1-3; tentatively, D is TRBD1 (5 bases). Germline V gives CDR1 SGHTA, CDR2 FQGNSA. V was clipped by 5 bases and J by 2 bases, with 13 bases between them. The CDR3 runs 15 residues. Written as DNA, the CDR3 is TGTGCCAGCAGCCCCCGACAGACTCCTGGAAACACCATATATTTT. Its translation is CASSPRQTPGNTIYF. Filled out from reference TRBV7-2 and TRBJ1-3, the complete variable domain reads GAGVSQSPSNKVTEKGKDVELRCDPISGHTALYWYRQSLGQGLEFLIYFQGNSAPDKSGLPSDRFSAERTGGSVSTLTIQRTQQEDSAVYLCASSPRQTPGNTIYFGEGSWLTVV.

The gene calls are TRBV5-4 and TRBJ2-5, with 7 bases that match TRBD1. Germline V gene data show CDR1 as SGHNT and CDR2 as YYREEE (reference sequence). The CDR3 is 14 amino acids. V dropped 3 bases and J dropped 2; count of bases not matched to a gene: 4. The CDR3 DNA is TGTGCCAGCAGCTCGGGACAGTCACAAGAGACCCAGTACTTC. This translates into CASSSGQSQETQYF.

The rearrangement joins TRBV29-1 to TRBJ2-5, with D possibly matching TRBD2 (5 bases). Trimming took 0 bases from V and 4 from J, leaving 18 bases between them. CDR3 length: 16 residues. CDR1 is SQVTM and CDR2 is ANQGSEA in the germline V gene. The CDR3 DNA reads TGCAGCGTTGAAGATCCGTCTGAGGGTCGGGGAGAGACCCAGTACTTC. Its translation is CSVEDPSEGRGETQYF. Based on the CDR3 plus reference TRBV29-1 and TRBJ2-5, the full variable domain is SAVISQKPSRDICQRGTSLTIQCQVDSQVTMMFWYRQQPGQSLTLIATANQGSEATYESGFVIDKFPISRPNLTFSTLTVSNMSPEDSSIYLCSVEDPSEGRGETQYFGPGTRLLVL.

This clone was found many times. Other nucleotide sequences from this sample produce the same CDR3. The V gene is TRBV7-2, the J gene TRBJ2-7; weak D call: TRBD2 (6 bases). V gave up 5 bases and J gave up 0 bases, with 14 bases separating them. Germline assignment: CDR1 SGHTA and CDR2 FQGNSA. CDR3 size: 15 residues. The CDR3 loop reads CASSLNSGVSYEQYF. The CDR3 region has the DNA TGTGCCAGCAGCCTTAATAGCGGAGTCTCCTACGAGCAGTACTTC.

This chain joins TRBV7-2 and TRBJ1-5, with D maybe TRBD1 (5 bases). The germline V and J ends were trimmed by 5 bases and 3 bases, with 8 bases remaining between them. Germline V lookup: CDR1 SGHTA, CDR2 FQGNSA. This CDR3 is built from 13 residues. The CDR3 here is CASSIGTNQPQHF. The CDR3 DNA reads as TGTGCCAGCAGCATCGGGACCAATCAGCCCCAGCATTTT.

The V call is TRBV12-5, the J call TRBJ2-6; tentatively, D is TRBD2 (5 bases). In germline, CDR1 is LGHNT, CDR2 FRNRAP. CDR3 length: 20 residues. V lost 6 bases and J 0 bases, leaving 24 bases between the germline ends. The CDR3 nucleotides are TGTGCTAGTGGACTCCCCCTTGGCGGCTTAGACTACTCTGGGGCCAACGTCCTGACTTTC. It translates to CASGLPLGGLDYSGANVLTF.

This clone was detected only a few times. This chain joins TRBV5-4 and TRBJ1-5; no clear D. Germline V gene sequence: CDR1 SGHNT, CDR2 YYREEE (reference sequence). V lost 0 bases and J 4 bases, leaving 5 bases between the germline ends. The CDR3 runs to 13 residues. The CDR3 DNA follows: TGTGCCAGCAGCTTGGGCCGGAATCAGCCCCAGCATTTT. The encoded protein is CASSLGRNQPQHF.

The chain has TRBV11-2 and TRBJ1-3; D call uncertain. The CDR3 runs to 17 residues. Germline-derived CDR1 and CDR2 are SGHAT and FQNNGV. The germline V and J ends were trimmed by 4 bases and 0 bases, with 16 bases remaining between them. The CDR3 reads CASSSLYSSYSGNTIYF. The CDR3 nucleotides are TGTGCCAGCAGCTCCCTTTACTCTTCCTACTCTGGAAACACCATATATTTT.

V usage is TRBV7-9 and J usage is TRBJ2-2, with a weak D call TRBD1 (6 bases). In germline, CDR1 is SEHNR, CDR2 FQNEAQ (reference sequence). The CDR3 loop spans 15 amino acids. The V end lost 5 bases, the J end lost 4 bases, and 14 bases lay between the germline ends. CDR3 amino acids: CASSGQRLFTGELFF. As DNA, the CDR3 is TGTGCCAGCAGCGGACAGCGGCTATTCACCGGGGAGCTGTTTTTT.

The V call is TRBV7-9, the J call TRBJ2-1; D gene unclear. The CDR3 contains 14 residues. V lost 0 bases and J 11 bases, leaving 14 bases between the germline ends. The germline CDR1 and CDR2 sequences are SEHNR and FQNEAQ (reference sequence). In DNA form, the CDR3 reads TGTGCCAGCAGCTTAGCGAATTCGATCGGGCAGCAGTTCTTC. It encodes CASSLANSIGQQFF.

This clone was counted only a few times. The CDR3 reads CASSLNSGDAGGYTF. DNA for the CDR3: TGTGCCAGCAGCTTAAACTCAGGGGACGCAGGTGGCTACACCTTC. The chain is built from TRBV7-2 and TRBJ1-2; TRBD1 might be the D (6 bases). CDR1 and CDR2 (germline): SGHTA, FQGNSA. The CDR3 is made up of 15 amino acids. The V gene lost 2 bases and the J gene lost 7 bases, with 17 bases spanning the gap. Combining the CDR3 with reference TRBV7-2 and TRBJ1-2 gives the whole variable domain GAGVSQSPSNKVTEKGKDVELRCDPISGHTALYWYRQSLGQGLEFLIYFQGNSAPDKSGLPSDRFSAERTGGSVSTLTIQRTQQEDSAVYLCASSLNSGDAGGYTFGSGTRLTVV.

The chain links TRBV27 to TRBJ2-3; no reliable D call. CDR3 size: 14 residues. The germline V gene has CDR1 MNHEY and CDR2 SMNVEV (reference sequence). Deletions cut 0 bases from V and 1 base from J, with 5 bases between. CDR3 nucleotide sequence: TGTGCCAGCAGTTTATCAGCCGGCACAGATACGCAGTATTTT. It specifies CASSLSAGTDTQYF.

The rearrangement joins TRBV28 to TRBJ1-5; D may be TRBD1 (6 bases). The CDR3 length is 15 residues. The V end lost 6 bases, the J end lost 0 bases, and 12 bases lay between the germline ends. Germline V gene sequence: CDR1 MDHEN, CDR2 SYDVKM. CDR3 coding DNA: TGTGCCAGCAGCCCCCAGGGGTATAGCAATCAGCCCCAGCATTTT. As protein: CASSPQGYSNQPQHF.

The chain links TRBV30 to TRBJ2-7; 11 bases map to TRBD1. V trimming: 7 bases; J trimming: 6 bases; junction bases outside the gene matches: 8. The germline V gene encodes CDR1 GTSNPN and CDR2 SVGIG (reference sequence). The CDR3 is 13 amino acids. For the CDR3, the DNA is TGTGCCTCATGGGGACAGGGGGTCCCCGAGCAGTACTTC. Its protein is CASWGQGVPEQYF.

The chain recombines TRBV30 with TRBJ1-4, with D maybe TRBD1 (5 bases). CDR3 length: 15 amino acids. Trimming stripped 4 bases from V and 6 bases from J, with 18 bases between. The V gene's germline CDR1 is GTSNPN and CDR2 SVGIG (reference sequence). The CDR3, as DNA: TGTGCCTGGAACCCTGGGCGGGCGGGGGATGAAAAACTGTTTTTT. It translates to CAWNPGRAGDEKLFF.

CDR3 sequence reads: CASSYSPGTSYEQYF. DNA of the CDR3: TGTGCCAGCAGTTACTCTCCAGGAACCAGCTACGAGCAGTACTTC. The chain employs TRBV6-6 and TRBJ2-7; D remains unclear. From germline, CDR1 is MNHNY and CDR2 SVGAGI (reference sequence). The CDR3 extends over 15 amino acids. V lost 0 bases, J lost 3 bases, and 12 bases lay in between.

The rearrangement joins TRBV30 to TRBJ1-5; D is ambiguous. Trimming took 1 base from V and 2 from J, leaving 6 bases between them. This CDR3 has 13 residues. The V gene's germline CDR1 is GTSNPN and CDR2 SVGIG (reference sequence). CDR3 in amino acids: CAWSAQGNQPQHF. CDR3 DNA: TGTGCCTGGAGTGCCCAGGGCAATCAGCCCCAGCATTTT.